The clone carrying this T cell receptor (beta chain) was seen ten or more times. The antigen remains unidentified. This sample was included in a study of response to subunit inactivated influenza vaccine. Study-wide results and caveats: Authors suggested seasonal influenza vaccinations each recruit few new T cells.

Trimming removed 7 bases at V and 1 base at J, with 4 bases between. The CDR3 runs to 12 residues. One entry per CDR3 protein results from TCRdb running MiXCR on the RT-PCR reads. The top ten clones hold around 9.6% of a sample with around 530,000 distinct CDR3 sequences, 12% of them seen once. This chain uses TRBV12-3 or TRBV12-4 with TRBJ2-2, with D unclear. Sequences were derived from PBMCs from blood, sampled on the day of vaccination. This TCR was sampled from a man in his fifties who received an inactivated influenza vaccine. The chain's CDR3 is CASTGNTGELFF. For the CDR3, the DNA is TGTGCCAGCACCGGGAACACCGGGGAGCTGTTTTTT.